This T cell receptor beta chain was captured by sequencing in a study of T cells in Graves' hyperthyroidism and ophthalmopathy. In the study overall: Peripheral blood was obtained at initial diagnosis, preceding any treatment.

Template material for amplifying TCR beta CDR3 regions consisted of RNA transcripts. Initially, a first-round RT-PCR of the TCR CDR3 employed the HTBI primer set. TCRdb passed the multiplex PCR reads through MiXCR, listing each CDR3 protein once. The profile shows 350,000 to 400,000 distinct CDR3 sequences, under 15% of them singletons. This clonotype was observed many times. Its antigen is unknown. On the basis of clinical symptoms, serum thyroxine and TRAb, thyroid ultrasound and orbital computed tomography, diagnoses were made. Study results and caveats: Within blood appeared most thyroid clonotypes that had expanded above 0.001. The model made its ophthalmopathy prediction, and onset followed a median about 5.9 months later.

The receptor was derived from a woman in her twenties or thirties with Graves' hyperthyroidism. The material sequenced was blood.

CDR3 coding DNA: TGTGCCAGCAGTGAGGGGGGGAGGACTGAAGCTTTCTTT. It codes for CASSEGGRTEAFF. The genes are TRBV2 and TRBJ1-1, with D possibly being TRBD1 (5 bases). Trimming cost V 3 bases and J 5 bases, with 10 bases left between them. Germline V gene sequence: CDR1 SNHLY, CDR2 FYNNEI. The CDR3 extends over 13 amino acids.